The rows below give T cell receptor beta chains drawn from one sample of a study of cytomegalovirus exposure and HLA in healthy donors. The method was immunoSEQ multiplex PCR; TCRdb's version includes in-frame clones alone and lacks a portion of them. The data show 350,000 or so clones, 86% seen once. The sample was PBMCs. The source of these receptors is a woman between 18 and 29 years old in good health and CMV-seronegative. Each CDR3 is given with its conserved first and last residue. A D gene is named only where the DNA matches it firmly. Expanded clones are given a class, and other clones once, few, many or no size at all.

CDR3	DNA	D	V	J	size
CASRLLYEQYF	TGTGCCAGCCGACTCTTATACGAGCAGTACTTC	-	TRBV6-1	TRBJ2-7	-
CASSSISGTSYNEQFF	TGTGCCAGCAGCTCGATTTCCGGGACTAGCTACAATGAGCAGTTCTTC	TRBD2	TRBV7-2	TRBJ2-1	few
CASSRTGASNTEAFF	TGTGCTAGCAGCCGGACAGGGGCTTCGAACACTGAAGCTTTCTTT	TRBD1	TRBV4-2	TRBJ1-1	-
CASSPLGGGTYEQYF	TGTGCCAGCAGCCCCCTCGGAGGTGGTACCTACGAGCAGTACTTC	-	TRBV7-3	TRBJ2-7	-
CASSDPYKESTEAFF	TGTGCCAGCAGTGACCCCTACAAGGAGAGCACTGAAGCTTTCTTT	-	TRBV6-1	TRBJ1-1	once
CASSLPLGEQYF	TGTGCCAGCAGCCTGCCACTAGGCGAGCAGTACTTC	-	TRBV5-4	TRBJ2-7	-
CASSSPPAGAYEQYF	TGTGCCAGCAGTTCCCCCCCTGCGGGAGCCTACGAGCAGTACTTC	TRBD2	TRBV6-5	TRBJ2-7	-
CASSARQGSEAFF	TGTGCCAGCAGCGCCCGACAGGGCAGTGAAGCTTTCTTT	TRBD1	TRBV4-2	TRBJ1-1	few
CASSGSGAGVYEQYF	TGTGCCAGCAGCGGCTCGGGAGCGGGTGTCTACGAGCAGTACTTC	-	TRBV7-2	TRBJ2-7	once
CASSGLTGGNQETQYF	TGTGCCAGCAGTGGGTTGACAGGGGGGAACCAAGAGACCCAGTACTTC	TRBD1	TRBV28	TRBJ2-5	few
CASSLGGGGATGELFF	TGCGCCAGCAGCTTGGGAGGAGGGGGCGCGACCGGGGAGCTGTTTTTT	-	TRBV5-1	TRBJ2-2	-
CASTIGLAGSRGEQFF	TGTGCCAGCACTATAGGACTAGCGGGATCCAGGGGCGAGCAGTTCTTC	TRBD2	TRBV27	TRBJ2-1	-
CASSLGTGDQPQHF	TGTGCCAGCAGCCTAGGGACAGGGGATCAGCCCCAGCATTTT	TRBD1	TRBV7-9	TRBJ1-5	-
CASSKSGGDGYTF	TGTGCCAGCAGCAAATCGGGAGGAGATGGCTACACCTTC	-	TRBV7-9	TRBJ1-2	many
CASSSDRSHTDTQYF	TGCGCCAGCAGCAGTGACAGGAGTCACACAGATACGCAGTATTTT	-	TRBV5-1	TRBJ2-3	-
CASSATGNYGYTF	TGTGCCAGCAGTGCGACAGGGAACTATGGCTACACCTTC	TRBD1	TRBV28	TRBJ1-2	-
CASSRLGTETYEQYF	TGTGCCAGCAGCAGACTAGGGACTGAGACCTACGAGCAGTACTTC	-	TRBV7-6	TRBJ2-7	-
CASSLETASYSNQPQHF	TGTGCCAGCAGCTTGGAGACAGCCTCATATAGCAATCAGCCCCAGCATTTT	-	TRBV5-8	TRBJ1-5	once
CASSLPGGGQETQYF	TGCGCCAGCAGCTTACCAGGGGGCGGGCAAGAGACCCAGTACTTC	TRBD1	TRBV5-1	TRBJ2-5	once
CASSQDTNYGYTF	TGCGCCAGCAGCCAAGACACTAACTATGGCTACACCTTC	-	TRBV5-4	TRBJ1-2	few
CASSLGGYGYTF	TGTGCCAGCAGTCTCGGGGGCTATGGCTACACCTTC	-	TRBV7-2	TRBJ1-2	-
CASSTTGGTDTQYF	TGTGCCAGCAGTACGACAGGGGGCACAGATACGCAGTATTTT	TRBD1	TRBV6-5	TRBJ2-3	-
CASSLRQGGQETQYF	TGTGCCAGCAGCCTTCGACAGGGAGGTCAAGAGACCCAGTACTTC	-	TRBV28	TRBJ2-5	-
CASSFPRLAGVGGNEQFF	TGTGCCAGCAGTTTTCCCCGACTAGCGGGAGTTGGAGGGAATGAGCAGTTCTTC	TRBD2	TRBV28	TRBJ2-1	few
CASSLVSAGELFF	TGTGCCAGCAGCTTAGTTAGCGCCGGGGAGCTGTTTTTT	-	TRBV7-2	TRBJ2-2	-
CASSEIMGLGYNEQFF	TGTGCCAGCAGTGAAATAATGGGACTAGGATACAATGAGCAGTTCTTC	TRBD2	TRBV6-1	TRBJ2-1	-